The present TCR beta chain was sequenced within a study of cytomegalovirus exposure and HLA in healthy donors. A few counts support this clone. The PCR was carried out with 60 Vbeta primers and 13 Jbeta primers. Method: immunoSEQ multiplex PCR; TCRdb's copy keeps in-frame clones and lacks some. The table has approximately 180,000 clones, around 79% seen once; the top ten hold roughly 1.6%. V lost 2 bases, J lost 14 bases, and 16 bases lay in between. This CDR3 has 12 residues. The germline CDR1 and CDR2 sequences are SGHRS and YFSETQ. The source of this sequence is a woman between 45 and 65 years old in good health and CMV-seronegative. Sequencing input: PBMCs. The chain uses TRBV5-1 and TRBJ1-2; D perhaps matches TRBD1 (6 bases). For the CDR3, the DNA is TGCGCCAGCAGCTTAACAGGGACCCCTAAAACCTTC. It encodes CASSLTGTPKTF.